These 24 T cell receptor beta chains share one sample of origin, sequenced in a study of cytomegalovirus exposure and HLA in healthy donors. Primers: 60 Vbeta forward and 13 Jbeta reverse. Profiled with immunoSEQ multiplex PCR; TCRdb holds only in-frame clones, not every one. This sample has 68,000 or so clones; 80% to 90% occur once, and the top ten carry 6.5% to 7%. The material sequenced was PBMCs. These receptors were obtained from a human donor in good health.

The chain has TRBV27 and TRBJ2-5; no clear D. Germline lookup yields CDR1 MNHEY and CDR2 SMNVEV (reference sequence). The CDR3 extends over 14 amino acids. The germline V and J ends were trimmed by 3 bases and 1 base, with 9 bases remaining between them. CDR3 nucleotide sequence: TGTGCCAGCAGTTTCATCACCAGCCAAGAGACCCAGTACTTC. Translation: CASSFITSQETQYF.

The V and J genes are TRBV4-1 and TRBJ2-7, with 12 bases fitting TRBD2. This CDR3 is 16 amino acids long. Looked up from germline, CDR1 is MGHRA and CDR2 is YSYEKL. The ends lost 2 bases at V and 4 bases at J; junction bases unmatched: 6. Here the CDR3 reads CASSQTGLAGKYEQYF. The CDR3 DNA reads as TGCGCCAGCAGCCAAACCGGACTAGCGGGGAAGTACGAGCAGTACTTC.

This clone occurred a few times. The chain joins TRBV19 to TRBJ2-5; D is unresolved. The CDR3 is 13 amino acids. V was pared by 3 bases and J by 1 base, with 6 bases between. In germline, CDR1 is LNHDA, CDR2 SQIVND (reference sequence). CDR3 nucleotides: TGTGCCAGTAGTATGAACAGCCAAGAGACCCAGTACTTC. This codes for CASSMNSQETQYF. The variable domain in full, completed from reference TRBV19 and TRBJ2-5, reads DGGITQSPKYLFRKEGQNVTLSCEQNLNHDAMYWYRQDPGQGLRLIYYSQIVNDFQKGDIAEGYSVSREKKESFPLTVTSAQKNPTAFYLCASSMNSQETQYFGPGTRLLVL.

The chain employs TRBV18 and TRBJ1-2; D uncertain. Trimming removed 3 bases at V and 4 bases at J, with 12 bases between. The germline CDR1 and CDR2 sequences are KGHSH and LQKENI. The CDR3 extends over 14 amino acids. The CDR3 DNA follows: TGTGCCAGCTCACCGGAGCATGTGGGCTATGGCTACACCTTC. This gives the protein CASSPEHVGYGYTF.

The J gene is TRBJ1-5, the V gene TRBV7-9, with TRBD1 as a possible D gene (5 bases). Germline V lookup: CDR1 SEHNR, CDR2 FQNEAQ (reference sequence). The ends were cut back, 2 bases at V and 3 bases at J, with 14 bases in the middle. The CDR3 consists of 16 residues. CDR3 protein: CASSLYQGTSNQPQHF. DNA of the CDR3: TGTGCCAGCAGCTTATACCAGGGTACTTCCAATCAGCCCCAGCATTTT. The entire variable domain, with the rest obtained from reference TRBV7-9 and TRBJ1-5, is as follows: DTGVSQNPRHKITKRGQNVTFRCDPISEHNRLYWYRQTLGQGPEFLTYFQNEAQLEKSRLLSDRFSAERPKGSFSTLEIQRTEQGDSAMYLCASSLYQGTSNQPQHFGDGTRLSIL.

The J gene is TRBJ2-5, the V gene TRBV7-8; a weak D match, TRBD2 (5 bases). The V and J ends lost 1 base and 5 bases respectively, with 11 bases between them. Germline CDR1 is SGHVS and CDR2 is FQNEAQ. This CDR3 has 14 residues. CDR3 residues: CASSLVRGPETQYF. CDR3 DNA: TGTGCCAGCAGCTTAGTCAGAGGGCCGGAGACCCAGTACTTC.

This clone came up once. The chain is built from TRBV7-8 and TRBJ1-4; the match to TRBD1 covers 8 bases. The length of the CDR3 is 16 residues. V gave up 2 bases and J gave up 2 bases; unmatched junction bases: 4. In germline, CDR1 is SGHVS, CDR2 FQNEAQ. CDR3 residues: CASSLNTGGTNEKLFF. CDR3 DNA sequence: TGTGCCAGCAGCTTAAATACAGGGGGGACTAATGAAAAACTGTTTTTT.

The chain recombines TRBV23-1 with TRBJ2-3; D may be TRBD2 (6 bases). TRBV23-1 is annotated as an ORF whose role is uncertain. The CDR3 is 15 amino acids. Trimming pared 0 bases from V and 1 base from J, leaving 8 bases between. CDR3 nucleotides: TGCGCCAGCAGTCAATCGGGGGGAGGCACAGATACGCAGTATTTT. Protein sequence: CASSQSGGGTDTQYF.

This chain connects TRBV10-1 to TRBJ2-2; D may be TRBD2 (5 bases). The CDR3 is 14 residues long. The germline gives CDR1 WNHNN, CDR2 SYGVQD (reference sequence). The V gene lost 3 bases and the J gene lost 7 bases, with 12 bases spanning the gap. The CDR3 region has the DNA TGCGCCAGCAGTGACTGGGAGCCGGGCGGGGAGCTGTTTTTT. As protein: CASSDWEPGGELFF.

The chain uses TRBV7-8 and TRBJ1-3; 10 bases align to TRBD1. The CDR3 loop spans 15 amino acids. The germline V gene encodes CDR1 SGHVS and CDR2 FQNEAQ. The trim removed 5 bases at V and 4 bases at J, leaving 5 bases unmatched. CDR3 nucleotide sequence: TGTGCCAGCAGCCCCGACAGGGGGCCCGGAAACACCATATATTTT. Amino acid sequence: CASSPDRGPGNTIYF. The full variable domain, with the rest looked up from reference TRBV7-8 and TRBJ1-3, is GAGVSQSPRYKVAKRGQDVALRCDPISGHVSLFWYQQALGQGPEFLTYFQNEAQLDKSGLPSDRFFAERPEGSVSTLKIQRTQQEDSAVYLCASSPDRGPGNTIYFGEGSWLTVV.

This rearrangement joins TRBV18 to TRBJ1-5; 7 nucleotides agree with TRBD1. V dropped 2 bases and J dropped 4; count of bases not matched to a gene: 5. CDR3 size: 15 residues. Germline CDR1 is KGHSH and CDR2 is LQKENI. The CDR3 sequence: CASSPDIRGNQPQHF. DNA for the CDR3: TGTGCCAGCTCACCAGACATCAGGGGGAATCAGCCCCAGCATTTT.

The V and J genes are TRBV4-1 and TRBJ2-5, with D possibly being TRBD1 (6 bases). The J call may be in error: the DNA end matches TRBJ2-7 better. The CDR3 spans 16 residues. Germline CDR1 is MGHRA and CDR2 is YSYEKL. CDR3 nucleotides: TGCGCCAGCAGCCAAGACCCACAGGGACATGAATACGAGCAGTACTTC. Translated, it gives CASSQDPQGHEYEQYF.

The chain employs TRBV28 and TRBJ1-5; 10 bases align to TRBD1. Unmatched junction bases numbered 11, after V lost 6 bases and J lost 9 bases. CDR3 size: 15 residues. The germline CDR1 and CDR2 sequences are MDHEN and SYDVKM. The CDR3 loop is CASSLGQGRAGPQHF. CDR3 nucleotides: TGTGCCAGCAGCCTGGGACAGGGGCGTGCGGGGCCCCAGCATTTT.

J is TRBJ2-1 and V is TRBV2; tentatively, D is TRBD2 (5 bases). This CDR3 is 14 amino acids long. V shed 6 bases and J shed 9 bases, with 18 bases lying between them. CDR1 is SNHLY and CDR2 is FYNNEI in the germline V gene. In nucleotides, the CDR3 is TGTGCCAGCAGAGCTCGGATTTTAGCGCCTGAGCAGTTCTTC. Translated: CASRARILAPEQFF.

This clone was recorded a few times. V is TRBV6-6 and J is TRBJ2-7; the match to TRBD1 covers 7 bases. The CDR3 contains 13 residues. Germline V gene lookup returns CDR1 MNHNY and CDR2 SVGAGI (reference sequence). Trimming removed 6 bases from V and 2 bases from J; junction bases left unmatched: 4. In DNA form, the CDR3 reads TGTGCCAGCAGCCGGGACAGTGCCTACGAGCAGTACTTC. Encoded protein: CASSRDSAYEQYF.

This chain connects TRBV5-1 to TRBJ1-4, with 8 bases matching TRBD1. CDR1 and CDR2 (germline): SGHRS, YFSETQ. This CDR3 is 15 amino acids long. Trimming at V came to 7 bases and at J to 2 bases, leaving 7 bases not matched to a gene. The CDR3 protein is CASSTGEKTNEKLFF. CDR3 nucleotide sequence: TGCGCCAGCTCGACAGGGGAGAAGACTAATGAAAAACTGTTTTTT.

The gene calls are TRBV5-4 and TRBJ2-2; D might be TRBD2 (6 bases). CDR1 SGHNT and CDR2 YYREEE come from the germline V gene (reference sequence). Trimming cost V 4 bases and J 6 bases, with 19 bases left between them. This CDR3 has 16 amino acids. In DNA, the CDR3 is TGTGCCAGCAGCCGGGAGCAGACGCGGGTGTCCGGGGAGCTGTTTTTT. Amino acid sequence: CASSREQTRVSGELFF.

The V gene is TRBV11-3, the J gene TRBJ2-3; 10 bases fit TRBD2. CDR3 length equals 19 residues. J was trimmed by 3 bases and V by 4 bases; bases with no gene match: 16. Germline V CDR1 and CDR2: SGHNT, YENEEA. The CDR3 reads CASSSPRGAGGLGTDTQYF. The CDR3 bases are TGTGCCAGCAGCTCACCCCGTGGAGCGGGGGGGCTCGGGACAGATACGCAGTATTTT.

The count of this clone is one. J is TRBJ2-3 and V is TRBV5-1; D is unresolved. Germline loops: CDR1 SGHRS, CDR2 YFSETQ. V lost 1 base and J 2 bases, leaving 11 bases between the germline ends. The CDR3 has 15 residues. The CDR3 DNA is TGCGCCAGCAGCTTGTCACGGTATGCCACAGATACGCAGTATTTT. Protein sequence: CASSLSRYATDTQYF.

V is TRBV28 and J is TRBJ2-5; D possibly corresponds to TRBD1 (5 bases). The length of the CDR3 is 12 residues. Trimming cost V 4 bases and J 5 bases, with 8 bases left between them. In germline, CDR1 is MDHEN, CDR2 SYDVKM. The CDR3 sequence is CASSWTRETQYF. CDR3 coding DNA: TGTGCCAGCAGTTGGACACGGGAGACCCAGTACTTC. Together with reference TRBV28 and TRBJ2-5, the CDR3 gives the full variable domain: DVKVTQSSRYLVKRTGEKVFLECVQDMDHENMFWYRQDPGLGLRLIYFSYDVKMKEKGDIPEGYSVSREKKERFSLILESASTNQTSMYLCASSWTRETQYFGPGTRLLVL.

The V and J genes are TRBV11-3 and TRBJ2-2, with TRBD2 as a possible D gene (5 bases). Trimming stripped 3 bases from V and 7 bases from J, with 12 bases between. CDR1 and CDR2 (germline): SGHNT, YENEEA. The CDR3 totals 14 residues. CDR3 nucleotide sequence: TGTGCCAGCAGCTTGGCAGGAGGTGGCGGGGAGCTGTTTTTT. Translated, it gives CASSLAGGGGELFF.

The rearrangement links TRBV4-2 to TRBJ2-7; 11 nucleotides match TRBD1. CDR3 length: 16 residues. The J segment lost 3 bases and the V segment lost 3 bases, leaving 7 bases of the junction unmatched. Germline CDR1 and CDR2: LGHNA and YNFKEQ. The CDR3 is CASSQRTGTGGYEQYF. DNA for the CDR3: TGTGCCAGCAGCCAGAGAACCGGGACAGGGGGCTACGAGCAGTACTTC.

This chain links TRBV6-5 with TRBJ2-7, with D maybe TRBD1 (5 bases). V was pared by 2 bases and J by 6 bases, with 17 bases between. The length of the CDR3 is 15 residues. Germline V gives CDR1 MNHEY, CDR2 SVGAGI. The CDR3: CASSYRAGLIREQYF. CDR3 sequence (DNA): TGTGCCAGCAGTTACAGGGCAGGGTTAATCCGCGAGCAGTACTTC.

This clone was counted between two and nine times. The chain has TRBV29-1 and TRBJ2-7; 9 nucleotides line up with TRBD1. The CDR3 has 14 amino acids. The germline V gene has CDR1 SQVTM and CDR2 ANQGSEA. V was clipped by 5 bases and J by 3 bases; unmatched bases: 8. The CDR3 sequence: CSVQPGQGLYEQYF. CDR3 nucleotide sequence: TGCAGCGTTCAGCCGGGACAGGGCCTCTACGAGCAGTACTTC.